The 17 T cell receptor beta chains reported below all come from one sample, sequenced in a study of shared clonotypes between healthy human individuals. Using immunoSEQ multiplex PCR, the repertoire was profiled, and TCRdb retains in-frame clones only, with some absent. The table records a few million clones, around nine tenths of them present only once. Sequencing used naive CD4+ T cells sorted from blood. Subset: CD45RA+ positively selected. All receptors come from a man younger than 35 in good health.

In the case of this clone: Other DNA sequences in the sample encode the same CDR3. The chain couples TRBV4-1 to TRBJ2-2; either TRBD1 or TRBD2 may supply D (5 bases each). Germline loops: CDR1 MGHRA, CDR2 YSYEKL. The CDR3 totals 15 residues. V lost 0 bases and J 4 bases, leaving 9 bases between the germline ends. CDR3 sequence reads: CASSQDRGPTGELFF. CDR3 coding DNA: TGCGCCAGCAGCCAAGATAGGGGACCCACCGGGGAGCTGTTTTTT.

In DNA form, the CDR3 reads TGTGCCTGGAGTGGCGCCAGGGGGGACGAGCAGTACTTC. This encodes CAWSGARGDEQYF. The genes are TRBV30 and TRBJ2-7; possible D gene TRBD1, 7 bases. The CDR3 loop spans 13 amino acids. The germline gives CDR1 GTSNPN, CDR2 SVGIG (reference sequence). With 1 base removed from V and 5 bases from J, the gap between germline ends came to 12 bases.

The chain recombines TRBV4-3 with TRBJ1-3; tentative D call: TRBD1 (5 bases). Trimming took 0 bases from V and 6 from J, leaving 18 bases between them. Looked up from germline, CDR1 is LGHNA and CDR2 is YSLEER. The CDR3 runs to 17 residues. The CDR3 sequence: CASSQDHIRAGLNTIYF. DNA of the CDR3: TGCGCCAGCAGCCAAGATCACATACGGGCAGGGCTAAACACCATATATTTT.

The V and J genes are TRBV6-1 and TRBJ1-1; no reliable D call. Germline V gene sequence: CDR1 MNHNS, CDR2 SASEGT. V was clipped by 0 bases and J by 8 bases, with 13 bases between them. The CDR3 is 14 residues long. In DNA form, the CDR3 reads TGTGCCAGCAGTGAAGCGGGAGACTGGAGAGAAGCTTTCTTT. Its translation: CASSEAGDWREAFF.

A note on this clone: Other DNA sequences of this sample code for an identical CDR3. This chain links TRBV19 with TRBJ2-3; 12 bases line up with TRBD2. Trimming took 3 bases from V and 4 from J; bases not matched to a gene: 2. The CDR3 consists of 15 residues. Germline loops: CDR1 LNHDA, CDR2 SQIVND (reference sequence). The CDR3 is CASSILAGGPDTQYF. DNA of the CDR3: TGTGCCAGTAGTATCCTAGCGGGGGGGCCAGATACGCAGTATTTT.

The CDR3 is CASMPGTSATYEQYF. DNA for the CDR3: TGTGCCAGCATGCCAGGGACTAGCGCTACCTACGAGCAGTACTTC. The V gene is TRBV5-4, the J gene TRBJ2-7, with 10 positions matching TRBD2. Germline lookup yields CDR1 SGHNT and CDR2 YYREEE (reference sequence). CDR3 length: 15 amino acids. J gave up 2 bases and V 6 bases, and 8 bases lay outside the gene matches.

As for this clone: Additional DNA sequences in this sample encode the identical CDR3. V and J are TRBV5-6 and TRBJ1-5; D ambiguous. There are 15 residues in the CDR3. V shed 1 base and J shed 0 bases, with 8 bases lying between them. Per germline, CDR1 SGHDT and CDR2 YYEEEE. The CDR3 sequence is CASSLRGYSNQPQHF. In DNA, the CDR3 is TGTGCCAGCAGCTTGAGAGGGTATAGCAATCAGCCCCAGCATTTT.

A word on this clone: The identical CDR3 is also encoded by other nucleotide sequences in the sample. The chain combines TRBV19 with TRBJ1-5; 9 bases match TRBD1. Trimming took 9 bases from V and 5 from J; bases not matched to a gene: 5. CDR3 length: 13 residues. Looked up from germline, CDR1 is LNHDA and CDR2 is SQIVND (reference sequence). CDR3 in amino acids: CASSGQGYQPQHF. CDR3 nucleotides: TGTGCCAGCTCGGGACAGGGCTATCAGCCCCAGCATTTT.

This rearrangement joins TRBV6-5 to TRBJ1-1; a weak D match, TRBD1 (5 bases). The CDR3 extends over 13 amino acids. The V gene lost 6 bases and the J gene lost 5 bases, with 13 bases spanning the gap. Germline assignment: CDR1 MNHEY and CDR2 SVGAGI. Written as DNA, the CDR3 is TGTGCCAGCAGCCTCGGGAGGGGTACTGAAGCTTTCTTT. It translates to CASSLGRGTEAFF.

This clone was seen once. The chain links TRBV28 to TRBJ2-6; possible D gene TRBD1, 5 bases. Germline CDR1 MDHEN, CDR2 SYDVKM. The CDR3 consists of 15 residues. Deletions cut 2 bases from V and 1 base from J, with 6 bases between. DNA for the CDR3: TGTGCCAGCAGTTTACAGGGATCTGGGGCCAACGTCCTGACTTTC. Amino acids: CASSLQGSGANVLTF.

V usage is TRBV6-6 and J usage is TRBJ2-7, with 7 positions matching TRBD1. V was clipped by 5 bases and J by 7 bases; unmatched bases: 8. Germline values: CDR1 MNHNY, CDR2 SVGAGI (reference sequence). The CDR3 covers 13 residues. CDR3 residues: CASSAQGVDEQYF. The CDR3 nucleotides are TGTGCCAGCAGTGCTCAGGGGGTAGATGAGCAGTACTTC.

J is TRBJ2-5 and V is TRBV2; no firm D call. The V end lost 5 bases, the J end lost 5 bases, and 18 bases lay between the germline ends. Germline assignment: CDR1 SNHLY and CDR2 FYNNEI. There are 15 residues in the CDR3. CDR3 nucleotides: TGTGCCAGCAGTTCCGGTCGACTGCAACTGGAGACCCAGTACTTC. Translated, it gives CASSSGRLQLETQYF.

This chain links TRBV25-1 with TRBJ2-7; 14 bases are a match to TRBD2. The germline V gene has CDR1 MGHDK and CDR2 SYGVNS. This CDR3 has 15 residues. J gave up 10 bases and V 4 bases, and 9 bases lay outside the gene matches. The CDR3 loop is CASSATGTSGRDQYF. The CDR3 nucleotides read TGTGCCAGCAGTGCCACCGGGACTAGCGGGAGAGATCAGTACTTC.

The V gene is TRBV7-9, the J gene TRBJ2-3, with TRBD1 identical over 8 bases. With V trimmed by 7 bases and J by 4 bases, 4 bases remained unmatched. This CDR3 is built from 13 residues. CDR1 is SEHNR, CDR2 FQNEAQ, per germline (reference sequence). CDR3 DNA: TGTGCCAGCAACAACAGGGGGGCAGATACGCAGTATTTT. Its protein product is CASNNRGADTQYF.

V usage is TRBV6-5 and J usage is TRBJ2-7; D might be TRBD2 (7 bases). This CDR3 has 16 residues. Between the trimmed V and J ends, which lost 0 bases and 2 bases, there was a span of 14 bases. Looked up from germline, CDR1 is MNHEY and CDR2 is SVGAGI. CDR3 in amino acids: CASSYSAGGRPYEQYF. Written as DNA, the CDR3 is TGTGCCAGCAGTTACTCGGCCGGGGGGCGGCCCTACGAGCAGTACTTC.

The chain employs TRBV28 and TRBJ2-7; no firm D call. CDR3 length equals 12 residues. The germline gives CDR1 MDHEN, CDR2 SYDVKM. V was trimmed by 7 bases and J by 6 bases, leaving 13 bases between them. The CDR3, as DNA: TGTGCCAGCACCACCCGGCAAGGCGAGCAGTACTTC. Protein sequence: CASTTRQGEQYF. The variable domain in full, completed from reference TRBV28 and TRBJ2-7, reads DVKVTQSSRYLVKRTGEKVFLECVQDMDHENMFWYRQDPGLGLRLIYFSYDVKMKEKGDIPEGYSVSREKKERFSLILESASTNQTSMYLCASTTRQGEQYFGPGTRLTVT.

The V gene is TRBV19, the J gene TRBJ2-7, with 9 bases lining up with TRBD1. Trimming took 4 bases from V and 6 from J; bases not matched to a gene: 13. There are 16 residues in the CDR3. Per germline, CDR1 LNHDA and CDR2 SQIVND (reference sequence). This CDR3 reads CASSRNSGTGLREQYF. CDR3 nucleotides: TGTGCCAGTAGTAGGAACTCCGGGACAGGGCTGCGCGAGCAGTACTTC. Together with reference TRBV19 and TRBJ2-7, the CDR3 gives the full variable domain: DGGITQSPKYLFRKEGQNVTLSCEQNLNHDAMYWYRQDPGQGLRLIYYSQIVNDFQKGDIAEGYSVSREKKESFPLTVTSAQKNPTAFYLCASSRNSGTGLREQYFGPGTRLTVT.